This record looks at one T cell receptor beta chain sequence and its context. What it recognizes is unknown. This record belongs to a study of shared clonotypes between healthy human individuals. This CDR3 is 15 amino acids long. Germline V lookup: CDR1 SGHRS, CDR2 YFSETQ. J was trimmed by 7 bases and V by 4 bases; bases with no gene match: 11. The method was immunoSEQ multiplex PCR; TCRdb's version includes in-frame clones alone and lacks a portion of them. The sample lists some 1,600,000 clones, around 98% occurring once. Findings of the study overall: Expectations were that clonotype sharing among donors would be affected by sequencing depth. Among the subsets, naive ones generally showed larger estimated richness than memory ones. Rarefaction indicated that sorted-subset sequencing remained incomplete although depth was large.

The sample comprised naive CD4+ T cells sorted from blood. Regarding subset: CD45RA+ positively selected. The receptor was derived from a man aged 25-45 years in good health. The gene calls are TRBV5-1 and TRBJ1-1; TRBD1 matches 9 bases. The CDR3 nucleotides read TGCGCCAGCAGCCTTCCCGACAGGGGGAAGGGTGAAGCTTTCTTT. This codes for CASSLPDRGKGEAFF. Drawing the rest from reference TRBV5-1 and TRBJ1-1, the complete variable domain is KAGVTQTPRYLIKTRGQQVTLSCSPISGHRSVSWYQQTPGQGLQFLFEYFSETQRNKGNFPGRFSGRQFSNSRSEMNVSTLELGDSALYLCASSLPDRGKGEAFFGQGTRLTVV.